The 32 T cell receptor beta chains listed next were all sequenced from one sample in a study of T cell responses to AZD1222 COVID-19 vaccine. Sequenced by immunoSEQ multiplex PCR; TCRdb stores in-frame clones only, minus some. The profile shows some 100,000 clones, over 90% of them singletons. Sequencing used peripheral blood, obtained on day 0 of AZD1222 vaccination. Receptor source: an adult in good health.

This chain links TRBV27 with TRBJ1-3; D is unresolved. V lost 0 bases and J lost 0, with 6 bases in between. CDR3 length: 15 amino acids. Germline CDR1 MNHEY, CDR2 SMNVEV (reference sequence). The CDR3 nucleotides are TGTGCCAGCAGTTTATCCTACCACTCTGGAAACACCATATATTTT. It codes for CASSLSYHSGNTIYF.

The rearrangement links TRBV11-2 to TRBJ1-2; possibly TRBD1 for D (5 bases). Trimming shortened V by 5 bases and J by 7 bases, and 14 bases separated the two germline ends. Looked up from germline, CDR1 is SGHAT and CDR2 is FQNNGV. The CDR3 spans 13 residues. The CDR3 DNA is TGTGCCAGCAGCCCTTTCAGGGATGGTGGCTACACCTTC. This codes for CASSPFRDGGYTF.

The rearrangement uses TRBV30 and TRBJ1-5, with 7 bases fitting TRBD1. CDR3 size: 14 residues. Germline-derived CDR1 and CDR2 are GTSNPN and SVGIG (reference sequence). The trim removed 2 bases at V and 2 bases at J, leaving 3 bases unmatched. The CDR3 reads CAWSIGQGNQPQHF. CDR3 DNA sequence: TGTGCCTGGAGTATCGGACAGGGCAATCAGCCCCAGCATTTT.

This chain joins TRBV9 and TRBJ2-1, with 16 nucleotides matching TRBD2. The CDR3 runs to 19 residues. The junction had 6 bases not matched to a gene; V was cut back by 1 base and J by 2 bases. Per the germline V gene, CDR1 is SGDLS and CDR2 is YYNGEE. CDR3 sequence (DNA): TGTGCCAGCAGCGTACTGGGACTAGCGGGAGGGCGCCCCTACAATGAGCAGTTCTTC. Translation gives CASSVLGLAGGRPYNEQFF.

V gene TRBV7-7 combines with J gene TRBJ2-3; the D gene is possibly TRBD2 (6 bases). Germline loops: CDR1 SSHAT, CDR2 FNYEAQ (reference sequence). Trimming removed 1 base at V and 0 bases at J, with 8 bases between. This CDR3 has 15 amino acids. CDR3 residues: CASSLGGASTDTQYF. CDR3 nucleotide sequence: TGTGCCAGCAGCTTAGGCGGGGCTAGCACAGATACGCAGTATTTT.

V usage is TRBV11-2 and J usage is TRBJ2-1; D is unclear. CDR1 and CDR2 (germline): SGHAT, FQNNGV. With 2 bases removed from V and 2 bases from J, the gap between germline ends came to 1 base. This CDR3 has 12 residues. CDR3 region: CASSLPYNEQFF. In DNA, the CDR3 is TGTGCCAGCAGCTTACCCTACAATGAGCAGTTCTTC.

The genes are TRBV27 and TRBJ2-1; D is uncertain. CDR1 is MNHEY, CDR2 SMNVEV, per germline (reference sequence). The ends were cut back, 5 bases at V and 7 bases at J, with 6 bases in the middle. This CDR3 contains 11 residues. As DNA, the CDR3 is TGTGCCAGCAGTGCGTATAATGAGCAGTTCTTC. Its translation is CASSAYNEQFF.

The chain combines TRBV9 with TRBJ1-3; TRBD1 agrees at 9 bases. With 0 bases clipped from V and 1 base from J, the junction kept 8 bases outside the gene matches. Per germline, CDR1 SGDLS and CDR2 YYNGEE. CDR3 length: 18 amino acids. Here the CDR3 reads CASSVDQGQGLSGNTIYF. DNA of the CDR3: TGTGCCAGCAGCGTAGACCAGGGACAGGGTCTTTCTGGAAACACCATATATTTT. The full variable domain, its missing parts supplied by reference TRBV9 and TRBJ1-3, is DSGVTQTPKHLITATGQRVTLRCSPRSGDLSVYWYQQSLDQGLQFLIQYYNGEERAKGNILERFSAQQFPDLHSELNLSSLELGDSALYFCASSVDQGQGLSGNTIYFGEGSWLTVV.

The gene calls are TRBV7-9 and TRBJ2-1; D may be TRBD2 (5 bases). Trimming stripped 1 base from V and 6 bases from J, with 19 bases between. Germline CDR1 reads SEHNR; CDR2 reads FQNEAQ (reference sequence). This CDR3 spans 17 amino acids. The CDR3 region is CASSLESGAIFGNEQFF. CDR3 in DNA: TGTGCCAGCAGCTTAGAGAGCGGTGCGATCTTCGGCAATGAGCAGTTCTTC.

V and J are TRBV28 and TRBJ2-7; the match to TRBD2 covers 7 bases. This CDR3 comprises 15 residues. Germline assignment: CDR1 MDHEN and CDR2 SYDVKM. The V and J ends lost 5 bases and 3 bases, in that order; junction bases with no gene match: 10. The CDR3 region has the DNA TGTGCCAGCAGTCCCTCCCCTGGGGGGGGCTACGAGCAGTACTTC. This translates into CASSPSPGGGYEQYF.

The chain is built from TRBV11-2 and TRBJ2-7, with 8 bases lining up with TRBD2. The CDR3 runs 14 residues. The V and J ends lost 5 bases and 5 bases, in that order; junction bases with no gene match: 8. Germline values: CDR1 SGHAT, CDR2 FQNNGV. The CDR3 DNA sequence: TGTGCCAGCAGCGTTAGCGGGACTACTCACGAGCAGTACTTC. This gives the protein CASSVSGTTHEQYF.

The rearrangement joins TRBV28 to TRBJ1-4; the match to TRBD1 covers 9 bases. V lost 7 bases and J lost 7; bases outside the gene matches: 10. CDR1 and CDR2 from the germline V gene are MDHEN and SYDVKM. CDR3 size: 15 residues. The CDR3 DNA is TGTGCCAGCACAACAGGGGGCTATATCGGTGAAAAACTGTTTTTT. This encodes CASTTGGYIGEKLFF.

The chain combines TRBV25-1 with TRBJ2-5; 7 nucleotides align to TRBD1. This CDR3 region has 15 residues. Looked up from germline, CDR1 is MGHDK and CDR2 is SYGVNS. V gave up 4 bases and J gave up 5 bases; unmatched junction bases: 10. CDR3 sequence reads: CASSAPDREWETQYF. CDR3 sequence (DNA): TGTGCCAGCAGTGCCCCAGACAGGGAGTGGGAGACCCAGTACTTC.

The rearrangement joins TRBV28 to TRBJ1-5; 11 bases are shared with TRBD1. Trimming cost V 5 bases and J 6 bases; bases outside gene matches: 6. This CDR3 has 15 amino acids. CDR1 is MDHEN, CDR2 SYDVKM, per germline. The CDR3 is CASSAGTGGFQPQHF. For the CDR3, the DNA is TGTGCCAGCAGTGCCGGGACAGGGGGTTTTCAGCCCCAGCATTTT.

V usage is TRBV7-4 and J usage is TRBJ1-5; D remains unclear. V dropped 5 bases and J dropped 0 bases, with 8 bases sitting between them. From germline, CDR1 is SGHVT and CDR2 SQSDAQ. This CDR3 is 14 amino acids long. The CDR3 sequence is CASSPVFSNQPQHF. The CDR3 DNA is TGTGCCAGCAGCCCAGTCTTTAGCAATCAGCCCCAGCATTTT.

The CDR3 loop is CASSLRGSTEAFF. DNA for the CDR3: TGTGCCAGCAGTTTAAGGGGGAGCACTGAAGCTTTCTTT. This chain joins TRBV28 and TRBJ1-1, with D maybe TRBD1 (6 bases). The CDR3 extends over 13 amino acids. Deletions cut 2 bases from V and 4 bases from J, with 8 bases between. The germline V gene encodes CDR1 MDHEN and CDR2 SYDVKM.

Concerning this clone: Other nucleotide sequences from this sample produce the same CDR3. The rearrangement joins TRBV27 to TRBJ1-5; D not resolved. Germline assignment: CDR1 MNHEY and CDR2 SMNVEV (reference sequence). V was pared by 0 bases and J by 1 base, with 1 base between. The CDR3 consists of 13 residues. The CDR3 region has the DNA TGTGCCAGCAGTTTATCAAGCAATCAGCCCCAGCATTTT. Translating gives CASSLSSNQPQHF.

Here the CDR3 DNA reads TGTGCCAATCAGCCCGGGACAGGGGTTTGGGATACGCAGTATTTT. Its protein product is CANQPGTGVWDTQYF. The rearrangement links TRBV2 to TRBJ2-3; TRBD1 agrees at 10 bases. The germline CDR1 and CDR2 sequences are SNHLY and FYNNEI. J was trimmed by 6 bases and V by 10 bases; bases with no gene match: 13. The CDR3 is made up of 15 amino acids.

The rearrangement links TRBV5-1 to TRBJ1-1; D is perhaps TRBD1 (6 bases). V shed 7 bases and J shed 1 base, with 11 bases lying between them. This CDR3 spans 13 amino acids. Germline CDR1 reads SGHRS; CDR2 reads YFSETQ. The CDR3, as DNA: TGCGCCAGCGACGTACAGGGGAACACTGAAGCTTTCTTT. Residues: CASDVQGNTEAFF.

The chain has TRBV11-2 and TRBJ2-3; 8 bases agree with TRBD2. The V gene's germline CDR1 is SGHAT and CDR2 FQNNGV. The CDR3 is 14 amino acids. With V trimmed by 4 bases and J by 4 bases, 4 bases remained unmatched. The CDR3, as DNA: TGTGCCAGCAGCTCGCAGCGGGAGTCAGATACGCAGTATTTT. It codes for CASSSQRESDTQYF.

J is TRBJ2-3 and V is TRBV9; D gene unclear. Trimming pared 0 bases from V and 4 bases from J, leaving 9 bases between. Germline CDR1 SGDLS, CDR2 YYNGEE. The CDR3 runs 14 residues. The CDR3 DNA reads TGTGCCAGCAGCGTAGAAGGCAGCTCAGATACGCAGTATTTT. Protein product: CASSVEGSSDTQYF.

This clone was seen once. The chain recombines TRBV27 with TRBJ2-7; TRBD2 agrees at 12 bases. J lost 4 bases, V lost 5 bases, and 9 bases had no gene match. CDR3 length: 16 residues. Per germline, CDR1 MNHEY and CDR2 SMNVEV (reference sequence). DNA of the CDR3: TGTGCCAGCAGTATAACTAGCGGGAGGCTTCTATACGAGCAGTACTTC. Translation: CASSITSGRLLYEQYF.

V gene TRBV7-7 combines with J gene TRBJ2-1; 11 positions agree with TRBD2. Germline V CDR1 and CDR2: SSHAT, FNYEAQ (reference sequence). The CDR3 covers 17 residues. The ends lost 5 bases at V and 7 bases at J; junction bases unmatched: 13. CDR3 residues: CASSPGTSGPLVNEQFF. CDR3 DNA: TGTGCCAGCAGCCCCGGGACTAGCGGACCGTTGGTTAATGAGCAGTTCTTC.

The V and J genes are TRBV27 and TRBJ1-1, with TRBD1 identical over 7 bases. This CDR3 has 14 amino acids. Trimming at V came to 3 bases and at J to 9 bases, leaving 10 bases not matched to a gene. Looked up from germline, CDR1 is MNHEY and CDR2 is SMNVEV (reference sequence). The CDR3 bases are TGTGCCAGCAGTTTTTTTGGTAGACAGGGCCAAGCTTTCTTT. Protein: CASSFFGRQGQAFF.

J is TRBJ2-7 and V is TRBV4-1; a weak D match, TRBD2 (6 bases). CDR3 length equals 13 residues. V lost 5 bases, J lost 3 bases, and 11 bases lay in between. Germline CDR1 is MGHRA and CDR2 is YSYEKL. The CDR3 DNA reads as TGCGCCAGCAGCTCGGGACTTAACTACGAGCAGTACTTC. Protein sequence: CASSSGLNYEQYF.

The rearrangement joins TRBV28 to TRBJ2-7, with D perhaps TRBD1 or TRBD2 (5 bases each). From germline, CDR1 is MDHEN and CDR2 SYDVKM. The CDR3 is 14 amino acids. Trimming stripped 3 bases from V and 6 bases from J, with 15 bases between. CDR3 region: CASSFSGTQGEQYF. CDR3 sequence (DNA): TGTGCCAGCAGTTTTTCCGGGACCCAAGGCGAGCAGTACTTC.

The J gene is TRBJ1-5, the V gene TRBV19; unclear D gene. The V gene lost 3 bases and the J gene lost 1 base, with 10 bases spanning the gap. Germline V gene sequence: CDR1 LNHDA, CDR2 SQIVND (reference sequence). The CDR3 runs 15 residues. The CDR3 reads CASSMDARSNQPQHF. The CDR3, as DNA: TGTGCCAGTAGTATGGACGCGAGGAGCAATCAGCCCCAGCATTTT.

The chain joins TRBV29-1 to TRBJ1-5; the D is unclear. The CDR3 runs to 12 residues. CDR1 SQVTM and CDR2 ANQGSEA come from the germline V gene. Trimming left V 5 bases short and J 6 bases short, with 11 bases between. Written as DNA, the CDR3 is TGCAGCGTTAAGTTGGTAGGTCAGCCCCAGCATTTT. It is translated as CSVKLVGQPQHF.

V is TRBV28 and J is TRBJ1-5; no firm D call. Trimming removed 6 bases from V and 3 bases from J, with 21 bases in between. Germline V lookup: CDR1 MDHEN, CDR2 SYDVKM. This CDR3 region has 17 residues. CDR3 sequence: CASSMMGNIGLNQPQHF. For the CDR3, the DNA is TGTGCCAGCAGCATGATGGGAAACATCGGCCTCAATCAGCCCCAGCATTTT.

The CDR3 reads CAWSVLQPGEQYF. DNA of the CDR3: TGTGCCTGGAGTGTACTTCAGCCGGGCGAGCAGTACTTC. The chain has TRBV30 and TRBJ2-7, with unresolved D. CDR3 length: 13 residues. Germline loops: CDR1 GTSNPN, CDR2 SVGIG (reference sequence). V gave up 0 bases and J gave up 6 bases, with 12 bases separating them.

The rearrangement joins TRBV12-3 or TRBV12-4 to TRBJ2-7; no clear D gene. CDR3 length equals 11 residues. V was pared by 5 bases and J by 4 bases, with 6 bases between. The CDR3 DNA sequence: TGTGCCAGCAGTGTTCAGTACGAGCAGTACTTC. Translating gives CASSVQYEQYF.

The V gene is TRBV7-9, the J gene TRBJ2-3; the match to TRBD2 covers 14 bases. Germline V gives CDR1 SEHNR, CDR2 FQNEAQ (reference sequence). The CDR3 has 15 residues. Trimming at V came to 7 bases and at J to 6 bases, leaving 6 bases not matched to a gene. CDR3 loop: CASIGTSGSLDTQYF. As DNA, the CDR3 is TGTGCCAGCATCGGGACTAGCGGGAGTCTGGATACGCAGTATTTT.